This section outlines one T cell receptor beta chain sequence together with its context. Its antigen is currently not known. No base qualities exist here, and no much larger clone lies one base off it. The treatment or condition label, read with the paper, signifies: in vitro stimulation with specific CMV peptide epitopes to enrich CMV-specific T cells. Cut back by 0 bases and 2 bases, the V and J ends lie 11 bases apart. The germline V gene provides CDR1 LGHNA and CDR2 YSLEER. The CDR3 numbers 15 residues from cysteine through phenylalanine. Only the CDR3 part of the read is kept: 45 bases, read in frame from the first base. Sequencing was carried out with an Illumina HiSeq 1500. Through fastp at Q25 and MiXCR, TCRdb rebuilt clones from the public reads, retaining in-frame beta chains. Each CDR3 protein gets just one entry, which takes the most common genes and DNA from the rows behind it. For this sample the table gives fewer than 200,000 distinct CDR3 sequences, of which less than 25% were detected only once. 25% of the sample goes to the ten largest clones.

These data originate in a study of T cell repertoires in cytomegalovirus infection (dated by TCRdb to about 2019). Turning to the overall study: The peptide stimulations were aimed at well-studied HLA-B-restricted epitopes as well as recently identified HLA-C-restricted CMV epitopes, whose presentation resists viral immunomodulation. The HLA type of each donor mattered for the analysis, because public TCR beta signatures pointed to carriage of CMV infection along with the matching HLA type. General study outcomes and caveats: Cumulative frequency of public TCR beta family members discriminated carriers of CMV infection plus the relevant HLA type in this cohort and an independent approximately 340-donor cohort. In the ex vivo response, HLA-C-restricted CMV-specific TCR beta clonotypes were dominant, and in two of eight donors the single most frequent clonotype came from this HLA-C-restricted group.

Sequencing was performed on CD8+ T cells from cultured PBMCs, taken from culture after CMV antigen stimulation. This chain joins TRBV4-3 to TRBJ2-7; the D gene remains uncertain. This TCR came from a human donor in good health (CMV status not recorded). Some clones in this sample may be carry-over from other donors' samples. The CDR3 is CASSQEVTPTYEQYF. The DNA sequence reads TGCGCCAGCAGCCAAGAGGTGACACCCACCTACGAGCAGTACTTC.